This TCR beta chain was sequenced for a study of blood T cell repertoires in COVID-19. The CDR3 sequence is 15 residues long. The germline gives CDR1 SGHNT, CDR2 YYREEE (reference sequence). The V and J ends lost 2 bases and 3 bases respectively, with 11 bases between them. Some clones are missing from TCRdb's copy, which holds only in-frame ones; the method was immunoSEQ multiplex PCR. Counted here are hundreds of thousands of clones, around four fifths occurring once; the ten biggest clones make up around 4%. The sequence was obtained from a woman between 50 and 59 years old with active or convalescent COVID-19. The V gene is TRBV5-4, the J gene TRBJ2-2; D perhaps matches TRBD1 (6 bases). What was sequenced was peripheral blood. The CDR3 DNA is TGTGCCAGCAGCTTCATGGGGGCGGACACCGGGGAGCTGTTTTTT. Protein: CASSFMGADTGELFF. Using reference TRBV5-4 and TRBJ2-2 for the parts outside the CDR3, the full variable domain is ETGVTQSPTHLIKTRGQQVTLRCSSQSGHNTVSWYQQALGQGPQFIFQYYREEENGRGNFPPRFSGLQFPNYSSELNVNALELDDSALYLCASSFMGADTGELFFGEGSRLTVL.